This T cell receptor beta chain was recovered during a study of cytomegalovirus exposure and HLA in healthy donors. The PCR was carried out with 60 Vbeta primers and 13 Jbeta primers. Generated by immunoSEQ multiplex PCR, the TCRdb table keeps only in-frame clones and is missing some. This table holds over 200,000 clones, over 70% found once. Findings and caveats of the study: Prediction of most subjects' HLA-A and HLA-B alleles by TCR beta sequences was reportedly accurate. Analysis was carried out at a later point, and it linked a missense DCLRE1C variant to TCR beta V- and J-gene trimming. Across donors, sequencing depth was assumed by presence/absence analyses to be roughly uniform.

Notes on this clone: The target antigen is unknown.

Germline loops: CDR1 MDHEN, CDR2 SYDVKM. The CDR3 runs to 16 residues. With 1 base removed from V and 6 bases from J, the gap between germline ends came to 19 bases. V is TRBV28 and J is TRBJ2-7, with a tentative D call TRBD1 (6 bases). This TCR derives from a woman aged 55-70 years in good health and CMV-seropositive. The source material was PBMCs. The chain's CDR3 is CASSLSPGAGVPEQYF. The DNA of the CDR3 is TGTGCCAGCAGTTTATCCCCAGGTGCAGGGGTCCCCGAGCAGTACTTC.